This T cell receptor (beta chain) was documented in a study of CD8 T cells in ankylosing spondylitis. Study conclusions and caveats: Reported data indicate significant enrichment of disease-linked clones within matched ankylosing spondylitis synovial fluid. Earlier studies detected some motif variants in reactive arthritis synovial fluid and blood. Made up of about eight highly homologous variants, a TCR beta motif appeared characteristic of ankylosing spondylitis blood.

Generation of TCR beta libraries employed quantitative 5'-RACE incorporating molecular barcodes. TCRdb re-analysed the 5' RACE reads in MiXCR, keeping a single row per CDR3 protein. The sample contains 250,000 to 350,000 distinct CDR3 sequences, under 25% of which appear only once. As for this clonotype: What it binds is unknown.

The clonotype was recovered from a female donor with ankylosing spondylitis or in good health (not recorded which). Source material: blood, either unsorted or a sorted T cell fraction (not recorded which).

Here the CDR3 reads CASSKILLAGLYNEQFF. Here the CDR3 DNA reads TGTGCCAGCAGCAAGATACTACTGGCGGGACTTTACAATGAGCAGTTCTTC. The genes are TRBV7-2 and TRBJ2-1; D is possibly TRBD2 (6 bases). The CDR3 consists of 17 residues. V was cut by 5 bases and J by 4 bases, with 21 bases left in between. Germline-derived CDR1 and CDR2 are SGHTA and FQGNSA.